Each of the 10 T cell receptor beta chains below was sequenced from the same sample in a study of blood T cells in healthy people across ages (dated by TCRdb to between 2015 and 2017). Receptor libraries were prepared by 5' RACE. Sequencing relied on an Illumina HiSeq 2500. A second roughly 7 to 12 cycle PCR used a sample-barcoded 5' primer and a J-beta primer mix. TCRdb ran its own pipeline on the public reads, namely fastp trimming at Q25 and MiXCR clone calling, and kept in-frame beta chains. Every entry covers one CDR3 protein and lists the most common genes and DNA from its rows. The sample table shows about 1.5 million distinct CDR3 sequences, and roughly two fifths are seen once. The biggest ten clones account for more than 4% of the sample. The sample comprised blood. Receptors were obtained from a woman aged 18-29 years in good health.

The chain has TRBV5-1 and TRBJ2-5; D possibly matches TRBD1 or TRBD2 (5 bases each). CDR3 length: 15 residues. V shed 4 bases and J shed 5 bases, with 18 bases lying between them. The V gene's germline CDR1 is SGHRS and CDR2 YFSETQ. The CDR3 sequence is CASSMTQGSGETQYF. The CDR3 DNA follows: TGCGCCAGCAGCATGACGCAGGGTTCGGGGGAGACCCAGTACTTC.

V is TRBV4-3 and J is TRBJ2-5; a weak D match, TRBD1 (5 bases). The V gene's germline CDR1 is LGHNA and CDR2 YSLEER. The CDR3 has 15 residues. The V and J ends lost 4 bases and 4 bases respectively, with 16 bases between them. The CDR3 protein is CASSRSGSNGETQYF. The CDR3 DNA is TGCGCCAGCAGCCGCTCAGGGTCGAACGGAGAGACCCAGTACTTC.

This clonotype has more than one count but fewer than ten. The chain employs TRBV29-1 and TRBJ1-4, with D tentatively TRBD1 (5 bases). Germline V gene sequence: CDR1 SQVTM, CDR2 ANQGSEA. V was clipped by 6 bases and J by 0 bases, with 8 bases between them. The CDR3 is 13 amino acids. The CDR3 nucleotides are TGCAGCGTGACAGTCGCAACTAATGAAAAACTGTTTTTT. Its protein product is CSVTVATNEKLFF.

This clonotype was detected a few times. CDR3 in DNA: TGTGCCAGCAGTTACTCGATTGCGGGGGCGCACTATGGCTACACCTTC. This encodes CASSYSIAGAHYGYTF. The gene calls are TRBV6-5 and TRBJ1-2; a possible D gene is TRBD1 (6 bases). Germline CDR1 and CDR2: MNHEY and SVGAGI. With 0 bases removed from V and 3 bases from J, the gap between germline ends came to 14 bases. The CDR3 is 16 residues long.

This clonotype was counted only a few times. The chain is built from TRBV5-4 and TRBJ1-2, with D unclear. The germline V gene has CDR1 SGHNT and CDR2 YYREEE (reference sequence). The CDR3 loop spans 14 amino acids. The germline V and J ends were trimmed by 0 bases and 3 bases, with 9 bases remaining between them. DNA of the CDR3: TGTGCCAGCAGCTTGGCGAGTGACGACTATGGCTACACCTTC. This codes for CASSLASDDYGYTF.

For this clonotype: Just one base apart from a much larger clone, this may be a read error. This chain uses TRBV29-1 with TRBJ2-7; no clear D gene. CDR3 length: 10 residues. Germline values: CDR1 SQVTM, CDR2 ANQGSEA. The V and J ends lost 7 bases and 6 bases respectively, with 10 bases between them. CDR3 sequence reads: CSALRGEQYF. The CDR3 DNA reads TGCAGCGCTTTGCGAGGCGAGCAGTACTTC.

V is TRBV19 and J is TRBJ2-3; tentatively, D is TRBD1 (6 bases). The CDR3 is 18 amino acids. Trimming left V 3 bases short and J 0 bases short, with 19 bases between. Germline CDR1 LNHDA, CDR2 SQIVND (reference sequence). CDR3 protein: CASSIEWPGQPSTDTQYF. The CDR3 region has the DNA TGTGCCAGTAGTATTGAGTGGCCCGGACAGCCTAGCACAGATACGCAGTATTTT.

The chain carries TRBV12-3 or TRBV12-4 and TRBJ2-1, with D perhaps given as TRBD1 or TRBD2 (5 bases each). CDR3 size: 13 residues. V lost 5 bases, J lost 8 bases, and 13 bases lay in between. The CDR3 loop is CASSVQGDHEQFF. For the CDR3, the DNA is TGTGCCAGCAGTGTACAAGGGGACCATGAGCAGTTCTTC.

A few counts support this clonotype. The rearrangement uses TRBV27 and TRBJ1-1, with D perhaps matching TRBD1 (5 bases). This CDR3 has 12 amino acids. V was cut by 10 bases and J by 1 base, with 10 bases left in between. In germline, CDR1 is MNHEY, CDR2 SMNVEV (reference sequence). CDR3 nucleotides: TGTGCCACCCTGGGGCCGAACACTGAAGCTTTCTTT. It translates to CATLGPNTEAFF.

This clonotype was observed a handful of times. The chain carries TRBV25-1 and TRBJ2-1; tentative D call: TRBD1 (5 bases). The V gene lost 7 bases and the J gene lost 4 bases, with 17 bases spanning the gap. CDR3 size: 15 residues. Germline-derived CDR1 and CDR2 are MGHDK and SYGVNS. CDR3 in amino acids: CASILDSVGYNEQFF. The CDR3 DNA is TGTGCCAGCATTCTAGACAGCGTAGGGTACAATGAGCAGTTCTTC.